This TCR beta chain was retrieved from a study of T cell changes during pregnancy in multiple sclerosis. Sequencing was performed with immunoSEQ multiplex PCR; in TCRdb, only in-frame clones are kept and a portion is missing. This table has tens of thousands of clones, 90% appearing once. The CDR3 totals 15 residues. From germline, CDR1 is MNHEY and CDR2 SMNVEV (reference sequence). Trimming left V 1 base short and J 4 bases short, with 13 bases between. The chain couples TRBV27 to TRBJ1-1; D is unresolved. Specimen: peripheral blood, collected in the second trimester of pregnancy. The TCR was taken from a female donor in good health, enrolled as a control in a pregnancy study. Here the CDR3 DNA reads TGTGCCAGCAGTTTATTTGGGATCGGGAGCACTGAAGCTTTCTTT. The encoded protein is CASSLFGIGSTEAFF.